The 14 T cell receptor beta chains below come from one sample, sequenced in a study of blood T cell repertoires in COVID-19. Repertoires were generated with immunoSEQ multiplex PCR, while TCRdb's copy carries only in-frame clones and drops some. The sample carries about 120,000 clones, just under 90% recorded once. Input material: peripheral blood. The receptors stem from a woman aged 50 to 65 with acute or convalescent COVID-19.

The gene calls are TRBV19 and TRBJ2-7; 9 nucleotides match TRBD1. Germline V gene data show CDR1 as LNHDA and CDR2 as SQIVND (reference sequence). The CDR3 has 16 amino acids. After removal of 0 bases from V and 2 bases from J, the junction contained 5 bases not matched to a gene. The CDR3 coding sequence is TGTGCCAGTAGTATAGATTACAGGGGGCTAACCTACGAGCAGTACTTC. Protein product: CASSIDYRGLTYEQYF.

The chain uses TRBV19 and TRBJ1-1, with D hard to call. Trimming cost V 3 bases and J 5 bases, with 10 bases left between them. The CDR3 loop spans 13 amino acids. The germline V gene encodes CDR1 LNHDA and CDR2 SQIVND (reference sequence). CDR3 protein: CASSITTGTEAFF. The CDR3 DNA reads as TGTGCCAGTAGTATCACGACGGGGACTGAAGCTTTCTTT.

The J gene is TRBJ1-4, the V gene TRBV18, with D possibly TRBD1 on 6 matching bases. The CDR3 covers 13 residues. CDR1 and CDR2 from the germline V gene are KGHSH and LQKENI. The V gene lost 3 bases and the J gene lost 6 bases, with 8 bases spanning the gap. In DNA, the CDR3 is TGTGCCAGCTCACCCCGGACAGATGAAAAACTGTTTTTT. Translating gives CASSPRTDEKLFF. The full variable domain, in which reference TRBV18 and TRBJ1-4 provide the parts outside the CDR3, is NAGVMQNPRHLVRRRGQEARLRCSPMKGHSHVYWYRQLPEEGLKFMVYLQKENIIDESGMPKERFSAEFPKEGPSILRIQQVVRGDSAAYFCASSPRTDEKLFFGSGTQLSVL.

J is TRBJ1-5 and V is TRBV6-2 or TRBV6-3, with D unclear. The CDR3 contains 16 residues. Trimming cost V 7 bases and J 2 bases, with 18 bases left between them. Germline CDR1 MNHEY, CDR2 SVGEGT. CDR3 loop: CASNPNPGNGNQPQHF. The CDR3 coding sequence is TGTGCCAGCAACCCCAACCCGGGGAACGGCAATCAGCCCCAGCATTTT.

Of note for this clone: The germline gene is not matched at one end of the junction; a read error may be the cause. V usage is TRBV19 and J usage is TRBJ1-2; TRBD1 might be the D (6 bases). Germline V gene sequence: CDR1 LNHDA, CDR2 SQIVND (reference sequence). The CDR3 sequence is 17 residues long. As DNA, the CDR3 is TGTGCCAGTAGTACAGGGGCCACATATAAAACTAACTCTGGCTACACCTTC. As protein: CASSTGATYKTNSGYTF.

The CDR3 reads CASSRGTRDYGYTF. The CDR3 bases are TGTGCCAGCAGCAGGGGGACACGGGACTATGGCTACACCTTC. The J gene is TRBJ1-2, the V gene TRBV5-6; the D gene is possibly TRBD1 (6 bases). From germline, CDR1 is SGHDT and CDR2 YYEEEE. V lost 4 bases to trimming and J lost 3 bases, with 13 bases between them. This CDR3 is built from 14 residues.

This clone was seen a handful of times. V usage is TRBV7-2 and J usage is TRBJ2-5; D is possibly TRBD2 (7 bases). The CDR3 extends over 13 amino acids. Trimming left V 6 bases short and J 7 bases short, with 15 bases between. Germline CDR1 SGHTA, CDR2 FQGNSA. The CDR3 is CASRPGGGVTQYF. CDR3 nucleotide sequence: TGTGCCAGCAGGCCGGGGGGCGGAGTGACCCAGTACTTC. Full variable domain (rest looked up from reference TRBV7-2 and TRBJ2-5): GAGVSQSPSNKVTEKGKDVELRCDPISGHTALYWYRQSLGQGLEFLIYFQGNSAPDKSGLPSDRFSAERTGGSVSTLTIQRTQQEDSAVYLCASRPGGGVTQYFGPGTRLLVL.

This clone was counted a few times. V usage is TRBV11-3 and J usage is TRBJ2-5, with 10 bases identical to TRBD1. CDR1 and CDR2 from the germline V gene are SGHNT and YENEEA. Unmatched junction bases numbered 1, after V lost 1 base and J lost 5 bases. CDR3 size: 14 residues. The CDR3 nucleotides read TGTGCCAGCAGCTTAGGGGGACAGGGGGAGACCCAGTACTTC. Its translation: CASSLGGQGETQYF.

The chain carries TRBV19 and TRBJ1-2; TRBD1 matches 7 bases. This CDR3 contains 15 residues. Germline CDR1 is LNHDA and CDR2 is SQIVND (reference sequence). V shed 5 bases and J 3 bases; nucleotides not matched to a gene: 9. CDR3: CASSVRQGMHYGYTF. The CDR3 bases are TGTGCCAGTAGTGTTCGACAGGGTATGCACTATGGCTACACCTTC.

The chain uses TRBV10-3 and TRBJ2-7; TRBD1 might be the D (7 bases). This CDR3 contains 13 residues. Germline CDR1 ENHRY, CDR2 SYGVKD. Trimming removed 6 bases at V and 7 bases at J, with 16 bases between. CDR3 DNA sequence: TGTGCCATCAGCCCAGTTCAGGGGGGAGAGCAGTACTTC. It is translated as CAISPVQGGEQYF.

V usage is TRBV7-8 and J usage is TRBJ1-5, with 7 positions matching TRBD1. This CDR3 spans 16 amino acids. Germline CDR1 and CDR2: SGHVS and FQNEAQ. The V segment lost 5 bases and the J segment 0 bases; nucleotides outside the gene matches: 7. CDR3 in amino acids: CASSPRQGPSNQPQHF. CDR3 coding DNA: TGTGCCAGCAGCCCAAGACAGGGACCTAGCAATCAGCCCCAGCATTTT.

This chain connects TRBV6-4 to TRBJ1-2; possible D gene TRBD1, 6 bases. The CDR3 length is 13 residues. V lost 4 bases to trimming and J lost 5 bases, with 11 bases between them. In germline, CDR1 is MRHNA, CDR2 SNTAGT. The CDR3 here is CASSVGGAYGYTF. In DNA form, the CDR3 reads TGTGCCAGCAGTGTTGGGGGGGCATATGGCTACACCTTC.

The table lists this clone with a count of one. The CDR3, as DNA: TGCGCCAGCAGCCTCTCCTACGAGCAGTACTTC. Protein: CASSLSYEQYF. The chain recombines TRBV10-2 with TRBJ2-7, with no clear D. CDR3 length: 11 amino acids. Trimming stripped 6 bases from V and 0 bases from J, with 3 bases between. The germline V gene encodes CDR1 WSHSY and CDR2 SAAADI.

This clone came up a few times. The junction departs from the called germline gene at one end, perhaps through a read error. Here the CDR3 reads CASSQDKREGKNF. CDR3 DNA: TGCGCCAGCAGCCAAGATAAGAGGGAGGGGAAGAATTTT. This chain connects TRBV4-3 to TRBJ1-3; D may be TRBD1 (5 bases). Germline V gene lookup returns CDR1 LGHNA and CDR2 YSLEER. The CDR3 loop spans 13 amino acids.